The rows below give T cell receptor beta chains drawn from one sample of a study of T-cell reconstitution after alpha-beta-depleted transplantation in children. TCRdb analysed the PCR reads with MiXCR anew, one entry per CDR3 protein. Found here are about 540,000 distinct CDR3 sequences, over 25% of them singletons; the top ten hold 30% to 40%. The sample here was PBMCs, taken before TCRalphabeta/CD19-depleted stem cell transplant. The receptors stem from a boy in the first two years of life with Wiskott-Aldrich syndrome, due to receive a stem cell transplant. CDR3s include the opening cysteine and the closing phenylalanine or tryptophan. Each record gives: V gene, J gene, D gene, clone size, CDR3 protein, CDR3 DNA. The D gene is left open where the match is weak. Clone size appears in some rows only: once, few, many, or a class for an expanded clone.

TRBV5-1	TRBJ2-2	TRBD2	NA	CASSLIGLARTGELFF	TGCGCCAGCAGCTTGATTGGACTAGCGCGCACCGGGGAGCTGTTTTTT
TRBV10-2	TRBJ1-3	NA	few	CASSVGRPASGNTIYF	TGCGCCAGCAGTGTAGGGAGGCCTGCCTCTGGAAACACCATATATTTT
TRBV5-1	TRBJ2-5	TRBD2	few	CASSPSGRPETQYF	TGCGCCAGCAGTCCTAGCGGGAGGCCAGAGACCCAGTACTTC
TRBV24-1	TRBJ2-5	NA	few	CATSDSGTQYF	TGTGCCACCAGTGATTCGGGGACCCAGTACTTC
TRBV24-1	TRBJ2-1	NA	NA	CATSDRATGPYNEQFF	TGTGCCACCAGTGATAGGGCAACAGGGCCCTACAATGAGCAGTTCTTC
TRBV15	TRBJ2-1	TRBD1	NA	CATSSGTALYNEQFF	TGTGCCACCAGCAGTGGGACAGCCCTCTACAATGAGCAGTTCTTC
TRBV7-9	TRBJ2-7	NA	NA	CATVNRYEQYF	TGTGCCACAGTCAACCGATACGAGCAGTACTTC
TRBV6-2/TRBV6-3	TRBJ2-1	NA	few	CASNLAQSSYNEQFF	TGTGCCAGCAACCTCGCCCAAAGCTCCTACAATGAGCAGTTCTTC
TRBV5-6	TRBJ2-2	TRBD2	few	CASSGLVPGELFF	TGTGCCAGCAGCGGACTAGTACCCGGGGAGCTGTTTTTT
TRBV20-1	TRBJ2-7	NA	NA	CSVSQGGFYEQYF	TGCAGTGTCTCACAGGGTGGCTTCTACGAGCAGTACTTC
TRBV5-1	TRBJ2-2	TRBD2	NA	CASSLAGLGSGELFF	TGCGCCAGCAGCTTGGCGGGACTAGGGAGTGGGGAGCTGTTTTTT
TRBV2	TRBJ2-7	NA	few	CASSKEWGYEQYF	TGTGCCAGTTCCAAGGAGTGGGGATACGAGCAGTACTTC
TRBV7-3	TRBJ1-1	NA	few	CASSPLAVRTEAFF	TGTGCCAGCAGCCCCTTAGCGGTCCGCACTGAAGCTTTCTTT
TRBV12-3/TRBV12-4	TRBJ1-1	NA	few	CASSVFMNTEAFF	TGTGCCAGCAGTGTCTTCATGAACACTGAAGCTTTCTTT
TRBV7-2	TRBJ2-7	NA	NA	CASSGRMPPFYEQYF	TGTGCCAGCAGCGGTAGAATGCCCCCGTTCTACGAGCAGTACTTC
TRBV18	TRBJ1-2	NA	once	CASSRRTEASYGYTF	TGTGCCAGCTCGCGCCGGACAGAAGCGTCCTATGGCTACACCTTC
TRBV29-1	TRBJ2-2	NA	NA	CSVLSGLELFF	TGCAGCGTTCTTAGCGGCTTAGAGCTGTTTTTT
TRBV5-1	TRBJ2-7	NA	few	CASSLVSYYEQYF	TGCGCCAGCAGCTTGGTTTCGTATTACGAGCAGTACTTC
TRBV7-2	TRBJ2-6	NA	few	CASSKAGTNSGANVLTF	TGTGCCAGCAGCAAAGCCGGGACAAACTCTGGGGCCAACGTCCTGACTTTC
TRBV19	TRBJ2-3	NA	few	CASTMRGPSTDTQYF	TGTGCCAGTACCATGCGGGGGCCATCCACAGATACGCAGTATTTT
TRBV28	TRBJ1-5	NA	few	CASSFGPEGNQPQHF	TGTGCCAGCAGTTTTGGTCCCGAAGGCAATCAGCCCCAGCATTTT
TRBV7-2	TRBJ2-7	NA	NA	CASSLASGDPFREYF	TGTGCCAGCAGCTTAGCATCAGGGGACCCTTTTCGAGAGTACTTC
TRBV7-2	TRBJ1-2	NA	NA	CASSLVGIGYTF	TGTGCCAGCAGCTTAGTAGGCATTGGCTACACCTTC
TRBV28	TRBJ2-7	NA	NA	CASRWTDSYEQYF	TGTGCCAGCAGGTGGACTGATTCCTACGAGCAGTACTTC
TRBV28	TRBJ1-1	TRBD1	NA	CASSHRGFSTEAFF	TGTGCCAGCAGTCACAGGGGTTTTTCCACTGAAGCTTTCTTT
TRBV7-6	TRBJ2-7	NA	NA	CASSLDSGHEQYF	TGTGCCAGCAGCTTAGATTCAGGGCACGAGCAGTACTTC
TRBV29-1	TRBJ2-7	NA	NA	CSVAGLNTYEQYF	TGCAGCGTTGCAGGGCTAAATACCTACGAGCAGTACTTC
TRBV12-3/TRBV12-4	TRBJ1-4	TRBD1	NA	CASSSRQGNEKLFF	TGTGCCAGCAGTTCGCGACAGGGGAATGAAAAACTGTTTTTT
TRBV24-1	TRBJ2-1	TRBD2	few	CATSDSVAGEYNEQFF	TGTGCCACCAGTGATTCTGTAGCGGGAGAGTACAATGAGCAGTTCTTC
TRBV7-6	TRBJ2-7	NA	few	CASSFKAGGSYEQYF	TGTGCCAGCAGCTTTAAGGCAGGTGGATCCTACGAGCAGTACTTC
TRBV20-1	TRBJ2-7	TRBD1	NA	CSAPGQAAYEQYF	TGCAGTGCCCCGGGACAGGCGGCCTACGAGCAGTACTTC
TRBV15	TRBJ2-1	TRBD2	NA	CATSIRLAGNEQFF	TGTGCCACCAGCATTCGACTAGCCGGTAATGAGCAGTTCTTC
TRBV5-1	TRBJ2-1	NA	few	CASSPWPRGKGEQFF	TGCGCCAGCAGCCCATGGCCCCGGGGGAAGGGGGAGCAGTTCTTC
TRBV24-1	TRBJ2-2	TRBD2	few	CATSDTGTSGGGELFF	TGTGCCACCAGTGACACTGGGACTAGCGGTGGCGGGGAGCTGTTTTTT
TRBV4-1	TRBJ1-2	NA	NA	CASSQDHITRYTF	TGCGCCAGCAGCCAAGATCACATTACTCGCTACACCTTC
TRBV30	TRBJ1-4	NA	NA	CAWSEFEKLFF	TGTGCCTGGAGTGAGTTTGAAAAACTGTTTTTT
TRBV6-1	TRBJ2-1	TRBD1	few	CASRFPGQTYNEQFF	TGTGCCAGCAGATTCCCGGGACAGACTTACAATGAGCAGTTCTTC
TRBV3-1	TRBJ2-1	NA	few	CASSQGVRLGYNEQFF	TGTGCCAGCAGCCAAGGGGTTCGATTGGGCTACAATGAGCAGTTCTTC
TRBV5-1	TRBJ2-7	NA	few	CASSSQGSNRNEQYF	TGCGCCAGCAGCTCACAGGGTTCTAACAGGAACGAGCAGTACTTC
TRBV5-1	TRBJ2-5	NA	NA	CASSLRLASEETQYF	TGCGCCAGCAGCTTGCGGCTCGCGTCGGAAGAGACCCAGTACTTC
TRBV12-3/TRBV12-4	TRBJ1-3	NA	few	CASSLVTGVHIYF	TGTGCCAGCAGTTTAGTTACCGGGGTTCACATATATTTT
TRBV5-1	TRBJ2-1	NA	once	CASSPQGSGLGEQFF	TGCGCCAGCAGCCCCCAGGGATCAGGATTAGGGGAGCAGTTCTTC